This TCR beta chain comes out of a study of blood T cell repertoires in COVID-19. In the authors' methods: By means of reference gene primer amplification, nucleated cell counts were estimated. The method was immunoSEQ multiplex PCR; TCRdb's version includes in-frame clones alone and lacks a portion of them. D and trimming were read from the DNA, whereas the V and J calls and clone size are those reported in that table. Of 220,000 or so clones in the sample, roughly 85% were seen once. The CDR3 length is 16 residues. Per the germline V gene, CDR1 is GTSNPN and CDR2 is SVGIG (reference sequence). Trimming at V came to 3 bases and at J to 0 bases, leaving 1 base not matched to a gene.

Input material: peripheral blood. The sequence derives from a man aged 50 to 60 who had recovered from COVID-19. The chain joins TRBV30 to TRBJ2-1; 14 bases fit TRBD2. The CDR3 DNA reads TGTGCCTGGAGGGGGACTAGCGGGAGCTCCTACAATGAGCAGTTCTTC. Translation gives CAWRGTSGSSYNEQFF. Based on the CDR3 plus reference TRBV30 and TRBJ2-1, the full variable domain is SQTIHQWPATLVQPVGSPLSLECTVEGTSNPNLYWYRQAAGRGLQLLFYSVGIGQISSEVPQNLSASRPQDRQFILSSKKLLLSDSGFYLCAWRGTSGSSYNEQFFGPGTRLTVL.